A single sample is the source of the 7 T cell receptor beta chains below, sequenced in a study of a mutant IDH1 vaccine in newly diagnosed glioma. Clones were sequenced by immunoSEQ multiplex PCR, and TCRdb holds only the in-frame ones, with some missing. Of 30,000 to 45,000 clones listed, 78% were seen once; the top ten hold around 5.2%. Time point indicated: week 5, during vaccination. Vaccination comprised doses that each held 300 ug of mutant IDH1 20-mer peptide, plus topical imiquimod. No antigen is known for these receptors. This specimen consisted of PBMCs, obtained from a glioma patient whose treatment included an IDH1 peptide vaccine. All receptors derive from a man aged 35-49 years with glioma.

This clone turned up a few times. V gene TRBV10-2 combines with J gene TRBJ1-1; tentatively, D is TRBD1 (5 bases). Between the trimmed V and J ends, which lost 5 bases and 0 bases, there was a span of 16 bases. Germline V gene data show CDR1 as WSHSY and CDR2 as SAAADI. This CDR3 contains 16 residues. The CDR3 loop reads CASSPSGGRMNTEAFF. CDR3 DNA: TGCGCCAGCAGTCCAAGCGGGGGTAGGATGAACACTGAAGCTTTCTTT.

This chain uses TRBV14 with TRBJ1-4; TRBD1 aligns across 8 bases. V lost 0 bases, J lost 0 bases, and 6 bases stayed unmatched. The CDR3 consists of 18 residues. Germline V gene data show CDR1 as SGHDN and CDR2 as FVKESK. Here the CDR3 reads CASSQDRTGHPTNEKLFF. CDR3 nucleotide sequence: TGTGCCAGCAGCCAAGACCGGACAGGGCACCCAACTAATGAAAAACTGTTTTTT.

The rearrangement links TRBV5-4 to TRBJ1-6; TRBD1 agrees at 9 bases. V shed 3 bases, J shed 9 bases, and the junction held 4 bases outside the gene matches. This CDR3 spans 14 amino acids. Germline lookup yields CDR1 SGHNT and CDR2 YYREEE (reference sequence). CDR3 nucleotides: TGTGCCAGCAGCTGGGACAGGGTGGGTTCACCCCTCCACTTT. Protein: CASSWDRVGSPLHF.

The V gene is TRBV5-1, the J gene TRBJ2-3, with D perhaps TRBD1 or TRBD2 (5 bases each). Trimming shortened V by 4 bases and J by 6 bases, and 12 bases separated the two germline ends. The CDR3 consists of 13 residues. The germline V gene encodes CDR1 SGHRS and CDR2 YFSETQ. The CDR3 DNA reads TGCGCCAGCAGCGTAGGGTGGGGGGATACGCAGTATTTT. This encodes CASSVGWGDTQYF. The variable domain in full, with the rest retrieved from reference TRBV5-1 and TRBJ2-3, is KAGVTQTPRYLIKTRGQQVTLSCSPISGHRSVSWYQQTPGQGLQFLFEYFSETQRNKGNFPGRFSGRQFSNSRSEMNVSTLELGDSALYLCASSVGWGDTQYFGPGTRLTVL.

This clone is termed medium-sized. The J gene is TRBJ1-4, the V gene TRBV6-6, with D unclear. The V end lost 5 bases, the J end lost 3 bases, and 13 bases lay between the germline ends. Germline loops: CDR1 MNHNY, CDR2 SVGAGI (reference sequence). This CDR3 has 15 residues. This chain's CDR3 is CASSPEGWANEKLFF. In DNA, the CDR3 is TGTGCCAGCAGTCCCGAGGGTTGGGCTAATGAAAAACTGTTTTTT.

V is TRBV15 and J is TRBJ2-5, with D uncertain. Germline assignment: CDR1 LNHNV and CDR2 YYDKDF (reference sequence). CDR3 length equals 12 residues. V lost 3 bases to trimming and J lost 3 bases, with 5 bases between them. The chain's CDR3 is CATSRDEETQYF. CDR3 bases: TGTGCCACCAGCAGGGACGAAGAGACCCAGTACTTC. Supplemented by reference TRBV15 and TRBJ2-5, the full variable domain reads DAMVIQNPRYQVTQFGKPVTLSCSQTLNHNVMYWYQQKSSQAPKLLFHYYDKDFNNEADTPDNFQSRRPNTSFCFLDIRSPGLGDTAMYLCATSRDEETQYFGPGTRLLVL.

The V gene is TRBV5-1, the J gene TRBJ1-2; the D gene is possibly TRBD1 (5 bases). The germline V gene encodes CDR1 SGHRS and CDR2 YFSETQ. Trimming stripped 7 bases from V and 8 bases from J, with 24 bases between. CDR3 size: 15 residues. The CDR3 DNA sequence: TGCGCCAGCCACTCTGGAGGGACTGATGTGGGGGGCTACACCTTC. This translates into CASHSGGTDVGGYTF.